These T cell receptor beta chains were read from a single sample in a study of T cells in Graves' hyperthyroidism and ophthalmopathy. TCRdb passed the multiplex PCR reads through MiXCR, listing each CDR3 protein once. The table records about 300,000 distinct CDR3 sequences, around a fifth of them present only once. The sequenced material came from blood. These receptors all stem from a man in his forties or fifties with Graves' ophthalmopathy. Each CDR3 is given without its conserved first and last residue. Size tells how often a clone was seen (once, few, many) or the class of an expanded clone, and some rows leave it out.

J	size	V	CDR3
TRBJ2-1	few	TRBV15	ATGEERGLYNEQF
TRBJ1-1	many	TRBV11-2	ASSFEMNTEAF
TRBJ2-2	-	TRBV19	ASSIKASGFTGELF
TRBJ2-3	many	TRBV27	ASSPPSGTQY
TRBJ2-7	many	TRBV7-9	ASSSPEGPGGRFYEQY
TRBJ1-5	few	TRBV20-1	SARGTGNQPQH
TRBJ2-7	many	TRBV6-1	ASSTGTGSEQY
TRBJ1-1	many	TRBV3-1	ASRQVGRTDEAF
TRBJ2-5	many	TRBV2	ASSWTSGSAGEAQY
TRBJ2-5	-	TRBV6-6	ASSYGRGRETQY
TRBJ2-3	once	TRBV15	ATSPGQGSDTQY
TRBJ2-1	-	TRBV4-2	ASSPDPFSSGRVGNEQF
TRBJ2-1	-	TRBV5-1	ASSPFGGSTYNEQF
TRBJ2-5	many	TRBV20-1	STAQGVEETQY
TRBJ2-2	few	TRBV24-1	ATRGVTGELF
TRBJ2-1	-	TRBV30	AWSGTAGYNEQF
TRBJ2-7	few	TRBV2	ASTPAPTYEQY
TRBJ2-7	-	TRBV19	ASSSAPRTYSYEQY
TRBJ1-4	many	TRBV3-1	ASSQEISRGGSNEKLF
TRBJ1-3	-	TRBV6-5	ASSFGNTIY